This T cell receptor beta chain came from a study of blood T cell repertoires in COVID-19. With 4 bases clipped from V and 2 bases from J, the junction kept 19 bases outside the gene matches. Germline CDR1 SGHDT, CDR2 YYEEEE. There are 19 residues in the CDR3. As processed by the authors: Amplification from reference gene primers served as the basis for estimated nucleated cell counts. The method was immunoSEQ multiplex PCR; TCRdb's version includes in-frame clones alone and lacks a portion of them. The DNA was the basis for D and trimming; V, J and clone size are from that table. Of under 50,000 clones detected, around 90% appear once; the ten largest clones hold 6.4%.

Sequencing input: peripheral blood. The receptor comes from a man between 65 and 85 years old with active COVID-19. The V gene is TRBV5-6, the J gene TRBJ2-7, with 9 bases identical to TRBD2. The CDR3 sequence: CASSPGYAGGPYLTYEQYF. The CDR3 DNA reads as TGTGCCAGCAGCCCAGGCTACGCGGGGGGGCCTTATTTGACCTACGAGCAGTACTTC.